The rows below give T cell receptor beta chains drawn from one sample of a study of shared clonotypes between healthy human individuals. Here immunoSEQ multiplex PCR was the method, and the copy in TCRdb shows in-frame clones only, minus some. The table has some 2.4 million clones, roughly 93% seen once. The sequencing input was naive CD4+ T cells from PBMCs. The receptors derive from a man younger than 30 in good health. Some clones in this sample may be carry-over from other donors' samples. Each CDR3 is given with its conserved first and last residue. The D gene is left open where the match is weak. Clone size is shown for a subset of rows, as once, few, many or a class of expanded clone.

D	size	J	V	DNA	CDR3
TRBD2	-	TRBJ2-1	TRBV7-3	TGTGCCAGCAGCTTCCGACTAGCGGGTTACAATGAGCAGTTCTTC	CASSFRLAGYNEQFF
TRBD1	-	TRBJ2-7	TRBV7-2	TGTGCCAGCAGCTCGGGACAGGGGGCTTCGGGTGAGCAGTACTTC	CASSSGQGASGEQYF
-	once	TRBJ2-2	TRBV7-3	TGTGCCAGCAGCGCCCAGGTGGGAGGGGAGCTGTTTTTT	CASSAQVGGELFF
-	-	TRBJ2-1	TRBV30	TGTGCCTGGAGTCGGCAGGGGACATCCTACAATGAGCAGTTCTTC	CAWSRQGTSYNEQFF
TRBD1	-	TRBJ1-2	TRBV5-1	TGCGCCAGCAGCCTACCTAGGACAGGGGACGGAGGCTACACCTTC	CASSLPRTGDGGYTF
TRBD1	-	TRBJ1-4	TRBV4-3	TGCGCCAGCAGCCAAGCGCACAGGGGGCTGGGTGAAAAACTGTTTTTT	CASSQAHRGLGEKLFF
TRBD1	-	TRBJ2-7	TRBV27	TGTGCCAGCAGTCGAACCCCCCTCAGGGGGCTTTACGAGCAGTACTTC	CASSRTPLRGLYEQYF
-	-	TRBJ2-1	TRBV5-6	TGTGCCAGCAGCCCCACCGGGACACGGGTTGGCAATGAGCAGTTCTTC	CASSPTGTRVGNEQFF
-	-	TRBJ2-7	TRBV9	TGTGCCAGCAGCGTAGAATTCGGGGCACCCTACGAGCAGTACTTC	CASSVEFGAPYEQYF
-	-	TRBJ1-5	TRBV29-1	TGCAGCGTTGTATCGGGGTCTAGCAATCAGCCCCAGCATTTT	CSVVSGSSNQPQHF
-	-	TRBJ2-3	TRBV29-1	TGCAGCTCCCGAGGTCGGCAGAGCACAGATACGCAGTATTTT	CSSRGRQSTDTQYF
-	-	TRBJ2-1	TRBV6-5	TGTGCCAGCAGTTACGAGGCCGGGGGTTCACAGTTCTTC	CASSYEAGGSQFF
-	-	TRBJ1-1	TRBV5-1	TGCGCCAGCAGCTTGTTTTCGGGAATAGGAGCTTTCTTT	CASSLFSGIGAFF
-	once	TRBJ2-7	TRBV28	TGTGCCAGCAGGCCCCTCAATAGGGCCTACGAGCAGTACTTC	CASRPLNRAYEQYF
TRBD2	-	TRBJ2-7	TRBV15	TGTGCCACCAGCGTTGCTGGACTAGCGGAGTACTACGAGCAGTACTTC	CATSVAGLAEYYEQYF
TRBD1	-	TRBJ2-7	TRBV13	TGTGCCAGCAGCTTAGGTGGACAGGCCTACGAGCAGTACTTC	CASSLGGQAYEQYF
-	-	TRBJ2-5	TRBV5-1	TGCGCCAGTAGCGGTTCACCGCTGGAGACCCAGTACTTC	CASSGSPLETQYF
-	-	TRBJ2-5	TRBV9	TGTGCCAGCAGCGTAGGAGGTCAAGAGACCCAGTACTTC	CASSVGGQETQYF
-	-	TRBJ2-7	TRBV7-2	TGTGCCAGCAGCGCCAGGACAGCTAGCTCCTACGAGCAGTACTTC	CASSARTASSYEQYF
-	-	TRBJ2-3	TRBV9	TGTGCCAGCAGCGTAATGCGGGACCCGGCAGATACGCAGTATTTT	CASSVMRDPADTQYF
TRBD1	-	TRBJ2-7	TRBV10-3	TGTGCCATCAGTAAGGGACAGGGAGCTCGCGAGCAGTACTTC	CAISKGQGAREQYF
-	-	TRBJ1-3	TRBV9	TGTGCCAGCAGCGACTCTTGGAAGGGAAACACCATATATTTT	CASSDSWKGNTIYF
TRBD2	-	TRBJ2-7	TRBV2	TGTGCCAGCAGCACTCAGACTAGCGGGAGGGTGCAGTACTTC	CASSTQTSGRVQYF
TRBD1	-	TRBJ1-5	TRBV6-6	TGTGCCAGCAGTTCCGGGACAGGGAGCAATCAGCCCCAGCATTTT	CASSSGTGSNQPQHF
-	-	TRBJ1-1	TRBV6-1	TGTGCCAGCAGAACCGGACAGTTGAAAGCTTTCTTT	CASRTGQLKAFF
TRBD2	-	TRBJ2-7	TRBV15	TGTGCCACCAGCAGAGATCCCGGGGGGTACGAGCAGTACTTC	CATSRDPGGYEQYF
-	-	TRBJ1-5	TRBV28	TGTGCCAGCAGGGCGGTGGGGCCGAACAATCAGCCCCAGCATTTT	CASRAVGPNNQPQHF